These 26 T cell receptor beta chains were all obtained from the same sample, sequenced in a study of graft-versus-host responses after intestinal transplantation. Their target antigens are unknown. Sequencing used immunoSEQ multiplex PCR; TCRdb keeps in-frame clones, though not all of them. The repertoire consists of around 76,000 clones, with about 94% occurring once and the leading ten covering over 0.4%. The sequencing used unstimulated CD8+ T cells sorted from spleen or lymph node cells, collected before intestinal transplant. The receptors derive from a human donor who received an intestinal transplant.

In DNA form, the CDR3 reads TGCGCCAGCAGCTTTGAGGGAGGGCTGAGGGAGACCCAGTACTTC. Translation: CASSFEGGLRETQYF. The V call is TRBV5-1, the J call TRBJ2-5; 7 bases fit TRBD2. CDR1 SGHRS and CDR2 YFSETQ come from the germline V gene. CDR3 length equals 15 residues. V was clipped by 2 bases and J by 5 bases; unmatched bases: 9.

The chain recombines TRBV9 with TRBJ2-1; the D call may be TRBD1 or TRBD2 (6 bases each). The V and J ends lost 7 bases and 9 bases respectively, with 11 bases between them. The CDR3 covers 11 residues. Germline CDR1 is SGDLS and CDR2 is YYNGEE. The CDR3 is CASGGGSEQFF. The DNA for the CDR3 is TGTGCCAGCGGAGGGGGATCTGAGCAGTTCTTC.

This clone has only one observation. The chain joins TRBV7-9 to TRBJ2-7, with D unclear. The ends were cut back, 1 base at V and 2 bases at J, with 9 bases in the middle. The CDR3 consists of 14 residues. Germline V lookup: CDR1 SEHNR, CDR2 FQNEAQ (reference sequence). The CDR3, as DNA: TGTGCCAGCAGCTTAGTAGTAGAAACCTACGAGCAGTACTTC. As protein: CASSLVVETYEQYF.

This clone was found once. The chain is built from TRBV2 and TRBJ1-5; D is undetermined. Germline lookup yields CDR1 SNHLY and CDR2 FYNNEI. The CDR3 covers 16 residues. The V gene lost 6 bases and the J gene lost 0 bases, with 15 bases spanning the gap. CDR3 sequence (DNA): TGTGCCAGCAGGACTATCGAGTCTAATAGCAATCAGCCCCAGCATTTT. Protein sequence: CASRTIESNSNQPQHF.

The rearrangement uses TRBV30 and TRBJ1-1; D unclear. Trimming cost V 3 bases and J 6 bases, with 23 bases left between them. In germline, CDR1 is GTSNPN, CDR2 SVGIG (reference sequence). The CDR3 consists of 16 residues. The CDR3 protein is CAWSVPARQVPPEAFF. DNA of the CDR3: TGTGCCTGGAGCGTACCCGCCCGGCAGGTCCCCCCTGAAGCTTTCTTT.

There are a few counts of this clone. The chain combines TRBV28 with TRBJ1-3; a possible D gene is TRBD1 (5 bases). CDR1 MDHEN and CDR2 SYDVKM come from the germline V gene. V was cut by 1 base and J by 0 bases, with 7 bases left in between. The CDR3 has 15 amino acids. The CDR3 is CASSLYDSSGNTIYF. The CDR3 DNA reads TGTGCCAGCAGTTTATACGACAGCTCTGGAAACACCATATATTTT.

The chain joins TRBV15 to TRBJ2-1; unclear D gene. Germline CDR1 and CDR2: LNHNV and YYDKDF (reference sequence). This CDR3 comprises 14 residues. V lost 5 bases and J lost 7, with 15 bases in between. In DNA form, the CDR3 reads TGTGCCACCAGCCCGCAATCACTTATGAATGAGCAGTTCTTC. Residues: CATSPQSLMNEQFF.

The DNA of the CDR3 is TGTGCCAGCAGCGCCCTCTCTAGCGGGCCCCAGCATTTT. This translates into CASSALSSGPQHF. The chain couples TRBV9 to TRBJ1-5; D not resolved. Trimming removed 3 bases from V and 9 bases from J, with 13 bases in between. From germline, CDR1 is SGDLS and CDR2 YYNGEE. CDR3 length: 13 residues.

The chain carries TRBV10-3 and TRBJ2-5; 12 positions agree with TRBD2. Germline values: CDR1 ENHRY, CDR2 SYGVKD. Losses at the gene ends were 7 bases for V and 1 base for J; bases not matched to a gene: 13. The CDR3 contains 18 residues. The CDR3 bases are TGTGCCATCAATTGGACTAGCGGGAAGGTTTTGGTCCAAGAGACCCAGTACTTC. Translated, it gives CAINWTSGKVLVQETQYF.

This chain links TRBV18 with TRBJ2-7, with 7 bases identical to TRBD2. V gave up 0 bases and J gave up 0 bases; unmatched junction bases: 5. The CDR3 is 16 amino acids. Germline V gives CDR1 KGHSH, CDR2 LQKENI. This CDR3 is CASSPPGGRVSYEQYF. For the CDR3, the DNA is TGTGCCAGCTCACCACCAGGTGGGAGGGTCTCCTACGAGCAGTACTTC.

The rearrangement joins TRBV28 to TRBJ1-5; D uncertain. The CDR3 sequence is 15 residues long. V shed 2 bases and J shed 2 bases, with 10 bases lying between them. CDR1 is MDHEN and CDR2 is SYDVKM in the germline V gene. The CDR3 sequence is CASSLGPRGNQPQHF. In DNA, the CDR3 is TGTGCCAGCAGTTTAGGCCCCCGGGGCAATCAGCCCCAGCATTTT.

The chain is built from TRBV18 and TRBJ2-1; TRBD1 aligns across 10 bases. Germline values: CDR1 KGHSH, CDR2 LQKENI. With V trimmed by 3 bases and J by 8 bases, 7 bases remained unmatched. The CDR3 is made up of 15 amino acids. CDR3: CASSPGTGVFDEQFF. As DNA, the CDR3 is TGTGCCAGCTCACCCGGGACAGGGGTGTTCGATGAGCAGTTCTTC. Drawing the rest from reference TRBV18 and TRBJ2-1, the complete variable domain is NAGVMQNPRHLVRRRGQEARLRCSPMKGHSHVYWYRQLPEEGLKFMVYLQKENIIDESGMPKERFSAEFPKEGPSILRIQQVVRGDSAAYFCASSPGTGVFDEQFFGPGTRLTVL.

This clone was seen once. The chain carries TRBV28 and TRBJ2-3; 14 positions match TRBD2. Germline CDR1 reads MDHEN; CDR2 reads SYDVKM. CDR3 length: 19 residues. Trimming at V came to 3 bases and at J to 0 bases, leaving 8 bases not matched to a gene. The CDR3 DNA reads TGTGCCAGCAGTTTGGGACTAGCGGGAGATGGCGTTAGCACAGATACGCAGTATTTT. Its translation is CASSLGLAGDGVSTDTQYF.

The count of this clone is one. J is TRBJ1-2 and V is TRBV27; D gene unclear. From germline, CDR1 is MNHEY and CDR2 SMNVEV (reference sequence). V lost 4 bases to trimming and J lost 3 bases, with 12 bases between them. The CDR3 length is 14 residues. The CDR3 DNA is TGTGCCAGCAGTTCCCAGAACAGCTACTATGGCTACACCTTC. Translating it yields CASSSQNSYYGYTF.

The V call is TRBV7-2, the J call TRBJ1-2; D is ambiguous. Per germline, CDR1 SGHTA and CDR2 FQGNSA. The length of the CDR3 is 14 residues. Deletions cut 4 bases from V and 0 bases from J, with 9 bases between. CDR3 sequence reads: CASSSAPTNYGYTF. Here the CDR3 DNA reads TGTGCCAGCAGCTCTGCCCCAACTAACTATGGCTACACCTTC. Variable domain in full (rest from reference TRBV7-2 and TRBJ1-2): GAGVSQSPSNKVTEKGKDVELRCDPISGHTALYWYRQSLGQGLEFLIYFQGNSAPDKSGLPSDRFSAERTGGSVSTLTIQRTQQEDSAVYLCASSSAPTNYGYTFGSGTRLTVV.

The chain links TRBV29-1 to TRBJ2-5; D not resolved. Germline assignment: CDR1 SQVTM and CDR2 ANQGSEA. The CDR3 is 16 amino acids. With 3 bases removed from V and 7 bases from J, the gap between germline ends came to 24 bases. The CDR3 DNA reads TGCAGCGTTGACTGGGCCGAGTTCCAAGAGCCAGGGACCCAGTACTTC. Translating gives CSVDWAEFQEPGTQYF. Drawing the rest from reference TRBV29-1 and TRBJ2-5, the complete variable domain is SAVISQKPSRDICQRGTSLTIQCQVDSQVTMMFWYRQQPGQSLTLIATANQGSEATYESGFVIDKFPISRPNLTFSTLTVSNMSPEDSSIYLCSVDWAEFQEPGTQYFGPGTRLLVL.

The CDR3 nucleotides read TGTGCCAGCAGTTCTAGCGGTAGGGATACGCAGTATTTT. As protein: CASSSSGRDTQYF. The chain employs TRBV5-8 and TRBJ2-3; 7 bases are a match to TRBD2. After removal of 5 bases from V and 6 bases from J, the junction contained 6 bases not matched to a gene. The germline V gene encodes CDR1 SGHTS and CDR2 YDEGEE. The CDR3 covers 13 residues. Based on the CDR3 plus reference TRBV5-8 and TRBJ2-3, the full variable domain is EAGVTQSPTHLIKTRGQQATLRCSPISGHTSVYWYQQALGLGLQFLLWYDEGEERNRGNFPPRFSGRQFPNYSSELNVNALELEDSALYLCASSSSGRDTQYFGPGTRLTVL.

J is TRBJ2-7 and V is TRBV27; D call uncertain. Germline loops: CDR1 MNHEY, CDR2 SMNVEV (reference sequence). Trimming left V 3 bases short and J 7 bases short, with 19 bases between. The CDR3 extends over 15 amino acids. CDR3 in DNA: TGTGCCAGCAGTTTTTCCAGTAACCTTGTAAGGGAGCAGTACTTC. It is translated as CASSFSSNLVREQYF.

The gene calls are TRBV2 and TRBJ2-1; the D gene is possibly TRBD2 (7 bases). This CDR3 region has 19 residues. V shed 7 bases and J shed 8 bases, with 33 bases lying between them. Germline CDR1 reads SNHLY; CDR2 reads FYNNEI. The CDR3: CASTSRGARIPSLPYEQFF. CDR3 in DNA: TGTGCCAGCACCAGTCGGGGGGCGCGGATCCCATCCCTCCCCTATGAGCAGTTCTTC.

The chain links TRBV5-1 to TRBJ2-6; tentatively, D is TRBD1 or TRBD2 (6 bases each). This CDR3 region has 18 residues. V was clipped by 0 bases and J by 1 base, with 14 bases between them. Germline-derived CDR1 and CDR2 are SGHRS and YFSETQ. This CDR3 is CASSLVGGGGSGANVLTF. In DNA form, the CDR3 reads TGCGCCAGCAGCTTGGTGGGCGGAGGGGGTTCTGGGGCCAACGTCCTGACTTTC.

DNA for the CDR3: TGTGCCAGCGGCCGGGGGGGAGAAGAGACCCAGTACTTC. It encodes CASGRGGEETQYF. The chain uses TRBV27 and TRBJ2-5, with 8 bases aligning to TRBD2. Germline CDR1 MNHEY, CDR2 SMNVEV (reference sequence). This CDR3 spans 13 amino acids. J was trimmed by 3 bases and V by 8 bases; bases with no gene match: 5.

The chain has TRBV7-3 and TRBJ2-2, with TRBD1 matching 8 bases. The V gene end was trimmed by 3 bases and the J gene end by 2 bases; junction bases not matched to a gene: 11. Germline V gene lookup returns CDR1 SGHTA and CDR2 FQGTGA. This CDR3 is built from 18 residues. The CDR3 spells CASSLGTGRSSNTGELFF. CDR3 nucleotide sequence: TGTGCCAGCAGCTTGGGGACAGGAAGATCTTCAAACACCGGGGAGCTGTTTTTT. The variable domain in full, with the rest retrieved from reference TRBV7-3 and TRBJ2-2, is GAGVSQTPSNKVTEKGKYVELRCDPISGHTALYWYRQSLGQGPEFLIYFQGTGAADDSGLPNDRFFAVRPEGSVSTLKIQRTERGDSAVYLCASSLGTGRSSNTGELFFGEGSRLTVL.

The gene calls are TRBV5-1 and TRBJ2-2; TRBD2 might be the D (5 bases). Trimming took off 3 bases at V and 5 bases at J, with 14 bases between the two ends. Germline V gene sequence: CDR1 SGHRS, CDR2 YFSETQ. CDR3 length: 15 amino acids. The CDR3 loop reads CASSSGPRGTGELFF. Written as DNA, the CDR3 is TGCGCCAGCAGCTCCGGGCCCCGGGGAACCGGGGAGCTGTTTTTT.

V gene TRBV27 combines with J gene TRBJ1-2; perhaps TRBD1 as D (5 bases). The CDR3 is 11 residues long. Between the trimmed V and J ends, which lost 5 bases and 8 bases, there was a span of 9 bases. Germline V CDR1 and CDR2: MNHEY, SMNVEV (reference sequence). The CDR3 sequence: CASSQGGGYTF. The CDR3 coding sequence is TGTGCCAGCAGTCAGGGTGGCGGCTACACCTTC.

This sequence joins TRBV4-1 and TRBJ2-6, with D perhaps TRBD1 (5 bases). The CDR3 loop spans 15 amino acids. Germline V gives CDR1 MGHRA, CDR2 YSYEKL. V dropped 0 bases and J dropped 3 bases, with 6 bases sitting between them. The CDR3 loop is CASSQDRGGANVLTF. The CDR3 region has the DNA TGCGCCAGCAGCCAAGATAGGGGTGGGGCCAACGTCCTGACTTTC.

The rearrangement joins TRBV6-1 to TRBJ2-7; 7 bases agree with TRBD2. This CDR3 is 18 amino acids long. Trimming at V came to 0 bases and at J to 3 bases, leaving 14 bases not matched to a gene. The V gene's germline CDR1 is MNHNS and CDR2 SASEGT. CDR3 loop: CASSEARFSREGYYEQYF. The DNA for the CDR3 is TGTGCCAGCAGTGAAGCGAGGTTTAGTAGGGAGGGCTACTACGAGCAGTACTTC.